This T cell receptor beta chain was recovered during a study of T-cell memory formation after mild COVID-19. Study-wide background: TCR clusters were mostly donor specific. Study outcomes and limitations: For second-wave clones that peaked at day 37, SARS-CoV-2 specificity went unverified. The study found balanced CD4/CD8 in clones contracting day 15 to 85 and a CD4+ lean in later expanders.

Comments on this clonotype: Antigen specificity is unknown.

Sample barcodes and UMIs were carried by the TCR alpha and TCR beta cDNA libraries that 5'RACE generated with constant-segment primers. TCRdb passed the 5' RACE reads through MiXCR, listing each CDR3 protein once. The sample yields roughly 610,000 distinct CDR3 sequences, 15% to 20% seen once. CDR3 size: 15 residues. J was trimmed by 4 bases and V by 4 bases; bases with no gene match: 9. Germline V gene data show CDR1 as MGHRA and CDR2 as YSYEKL. Sequencing was done on a sample of PBMCs or a T cell subset sorted from them (not recorded which). V usage is TRBV4-1 and J usage is TRBJ1-2; 7 nucleotides agree with TRBD1. The receptor was derived from an adult woman who had mild COVID-19 (a few samples of this study predate the infection). Cell type and time point are not known. The DNA for the CDR3 is TGCGCCAGCAGCCTCCAGGGGGGGAGCGGCTATGGCTACACCTTC. Its translation is CASSLQGGSGYGYTF.